This entry describes one T cell receptor beta chain. Its antigen remains unidentified. The data derive from a study of cytomegalovirus exposure and HLA in healthy donors. Points from the study as a whole: CMV antigen specificity of a few CMV-associated chains was confirmed in vitro.

Assay used: immunoSEQ multiplex PCR; TCRdb lists only in-frame clones, some missing. The table has fewer than 85,000 clones, 85% to 95% seen once. The CDR3 is 14 residues long. The V gene end was trimmed by 3 bases and the J gene end by 5 bases; junction bases not matched to a gene: 5. The V gene's germline CDR1 is SGHNT and CDR2 YYREEE (reference sequence). The donors were in the approximately 120-subject validation cohort; that cohort was separate from the roughly 680-subject first cohort. The gene calls are TRBV5-4 and TRBJ2-5; 9 positions agree with TRBD2. The sequence derives from a woman aged 18-30 years in good health and CMV-seronegative. Sequencing input: PBMCs. This CDR3 is CASSSGLAPETQYF. CDR3 nucleotide sequence: TGTGCCAGCAGCTCGGGACTAGCCCCCGAGACCCAGTACTTC.